The T cell receptor (beta chain) under discussion was sequenced for a study of T-cell reconstitution after alpha-beta-depleted transplantation in children. This clonotype has just a few counts. The V end lost 5 bases, the J end lost 6 bases, and 5 bases lay between the germline ends. The CDR3 covers 12 residues. CDR1 LGHNA and CDR2 YSLEER come from the germline V gene. A TCRbeta library incorporating unique molecular identifiers was prepared. TCRdb re-analysed the PCR reads in MiXCR, keeping a single row per CDR3 protein. The sample consists of about 480,000 distinct CDR3 sequences, around an eighth of them appearing once.

This sequence originates from a human donor who donated a stem cell graft to a child with combined immunodeficiency. J is TRBJ1-6 and V is TRBV4-3, with D hard to call. The sample in question was PBMCs from the stem cell graft donor, obtained from the stem cell graft. CDR3 protein: CASSSGNSPLHF. CDR3 DNA: TGCGCCAGCAGCTCCGGTAATTCACCCCTCCACTTT.